Following are 12 T cell receptor beta chains from one sample sequenced in a study. Each CDR3 protein gets one entry after TCRdb re-called the 5' RACE reads with MiXCR. In the table there are 9,500 to 13,000 distinct CDR3 sequences, around 52% of which are singletons. The sample comprised tumor-infiltrating naive CD4+ T cells sorted from the breast tumor. The subset: naive CD4+ T cells, CD4+CD45RA+CD25-. The receptors here all came from a female donor with breast cancer.

CDR3 amino acids: CASSLMENQPQHF. Written as DNA, the CDR3 is TGTGCCAGCAGTTTAATGGAGAATCAGCCCCAGCATTTT. The chain uses TRBV12-3 or TRBV12-4 and TRBJ1-5; D unresolved. V lost 2 bases and J 4 bases, leaving 6 bases between the germline ends. The CDR3 sequence is 13 residues long.

V gene TRBV4-3 combines with J gene TRBJ2-2; D gene ambiguous. The length of the CDR3 is 15 residues. V was cut by 1 base and J by 5 bases, with 11 bases left in between. Per the germline V gene, CDR1 is LGHNA and CDR2 is YSLEER. In nucleotides, the CDR3 is TGCGCCAGCAGCCAAGGGGCAGTCAAAACCGGGGAGCTGTTTTTT. Translating it yields CASSQGAVKTGELFF.

This rearrangement joins TRBV4-3 to TRBJ1-4, with no clear D. V lost 3 bases and J lost 2, with 13 bases in between. CDR1 and CDR2 (germline): LGHNA, YSLEER. The CDR3 has 16 amino acids. This CDR3 is CASSHGLTPTNEKLFF. The CDR3 nucleotides are TGCGCCAGCAGCCACGGCTTGACACCTACTAATGAAAAACTGTTTTTT.

The rearrangement joins TRBV15 to TRBJ2-7; D gene unclear. Trimming shortened V by 3 bases and J by 4 bases, and 7 bases separated the two germline ends. The CDR3 loop spans 12 amino acids. CDR1 LNHNV and CDR2 YYDKDF come from the germline V gene (reference sequence). The CDR3 sequence: CATSSDMYEQYF. The CDR3 DNA is TGTGCCACCAGCAGTGATATGTACGAGCAGTACTTC.

The chain uses TRBV5-6 and TRBJ2-5; D is unresolved. The ends were cut back, 6 bases at V and 2 bases at J, with 11 bases in the middle. The CDR3 spans 13 residues. Germline values: CDR1 SGHDT, CDR2 YYEEEE. The CDR3 spells CASTLTPQETQYF. CDR3 DNA sequence: TGTGCCAGCACCCTAACGCCTCAAGAGACCCAGTACTTC. Using reference TRBV5-6 and TRBJ2-5 for the parts outside the CDR3, the full variable domain is DAGVTQSPTHLIKTRGQQVTLRCSPKSGHDTVSWYQQALGQGPQFIFQYYEEEERQRGNFPDRFSGHQFPNYSSELNVNALLLGDSALYLCASTLTPQETQYFGPGTRLLVL.

This chain joins TRBV30 and TRBJ2-5, with TRBD2 matching 9 bases. Germline V gives CDR1 GTSNPN, CDR2 SVGIG (reference sequence). The CDR3 consists of 13 residues. Germline trimming cut 8 bases from V and 5 bases from J; bases unmatched to any gene: 9. The CDR3 nucleotides are TGTGCCGGAGGATTAGCGGGAGCCGAGACCCAGTACTTC. As protein: CAGGLAGAETQYF.

The chain is built from TRBV29-1 and TRBJ1-5, with D possibly TRBD1 on 5 matching bases. With 4 bases removed from V and 3 bases from J, the gap between germline ends came to 7 bases. The germline V gene has CDR1 SQVTM and CDR2 ANQGSEA. The CDR3 consists of 12 residues. CDR3 in DNA: TGCAGCGTTGGACAGCCCAATCAGCCCCAGCATTTT. Protein sequence: CSVGQPNQPQHF.

This sequence joins TRBV5-6 and TRBJ2-3, with D hard to call. Germline-derived CDR1 and CDR2 are SGHDT and YYEEEE. The CDR3 covers 15 residues. The V and J ends lost 1 base and 2 bases respectively, with 11 bases between them. The chain's CDR3 is CASSLSPANTDTQYF. In nucleotides, the CDR3 is TGTGCCAGCAGCTTGTCGCCGGCCAACACAGATACGCAGTATTTT. The whole variable domain, remainder taken from reference TRBV5-6 and TRBJ2-3, is DAGVTQSPTHLIKTRGQQVTLRCSPKSGHDTVSWYQQALGQGPQFIFQYYEEEERQRGNFPDRFSGHQFPNYSSELNVNALLLGDSALYLCASSLSPANTDTQYFGPGTRLTVL.

In this sample, this clonotype turned up a few times. V gene TRBV12-3 or TRBV12-4 combines with J gene TRBJ2-7; D gene uncertain. With 5 bases removed from V and 4 bases from J, the gap between germline ends came to 9 bases. The CDR3 sequence is 12 residues long. CDR3 nucleotides: TGTGCCAGCAGTCCCCCCGGGTACGAGCAGTACTTC. This sequence encodes CASSPPGYEQYF.

The chain carries TRBV20-1 and TRBJ1-1, with D maybe TRBD1 (5 bases). V lost 6 bases, J lost 2 bases, and 19 bases lay in between. The CDR3 extends over 15 amino acids. Germline assignment: CDR1 DFQATT and CDR2 SNEGSKA (reference sequence). DNA of the CDR3: TGCAGTGCCTCAGATGGACACAGACCTAACACTGAAGCTTTCTTT. This encodes CSASDGHRPNTEAFF.

This clonotype was observed a few times. This chain uses TRBV5-1 with TRBJ2-7; TRBD2 agrees at 10 bases. The CDR3 totals 14 residues. V was clipped by 1 base and J by 5 bases; unmatched bases: 3. Germline assignment: CDR1 SGHRS and CDR2 YFSETQ. CDR3 residues: CASSLSSGSDEQYF. Written as DNA, the CDR3 is TGCGCCAGCAGCTTGTCTAGCGGGAGCGACGAGCAGTACTTC.

This clonotype has only a few counts. The gene calls are TRBV6-1 and TRBJ1-5; D is undetermined. Per germline, CDR1 MNHNS and CDR2 SASEGT. V was pared by 2 bases and J by 3 bases, with 11 bases between. The CDR3 sequence is 15 residues long. CDR3 bases: TGTGCCAGCAGTGAAATTGGGCCCTCCAATCAGCCCCAGCATTTT. This sequence encodes CASSEIGPSNQPQHF.